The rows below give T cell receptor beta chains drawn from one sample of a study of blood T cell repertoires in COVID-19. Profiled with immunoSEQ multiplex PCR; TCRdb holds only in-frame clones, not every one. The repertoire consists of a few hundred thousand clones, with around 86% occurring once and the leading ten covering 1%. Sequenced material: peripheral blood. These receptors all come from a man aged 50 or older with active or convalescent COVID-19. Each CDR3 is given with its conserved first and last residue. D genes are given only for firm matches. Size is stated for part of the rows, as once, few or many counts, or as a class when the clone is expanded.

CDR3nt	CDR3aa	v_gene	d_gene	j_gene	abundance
TGTGCCAGCAGCCGCGGGACAGGAGGGGAGGCTTTCTTT	CASSRGTGGEAFF	TRBV6-5	TRBD1	TRBJ1-1	.
TGTGCCAGCAGCAGGGGCTACAATGAGCAGTTCTTC	CASSRGYNEQFF	TRBV6-5	.	TRBJ2-1	once
TGTGCCAGCAGCTTGGGACAGTCCTGGGGCTATGGCTACACCTTC	CASSLGQSWGYGYTF	TRBV5-6	.	TRBJ1-2	.
TGTGCCAGCAGCCCCCGCCCCCTTGCTATGAACACTGAAGCTTTCTTT	CASSPRPLAMNTEAFF	TRBV7-2	.	TRBJ1-1	.
TGTGCCAGCAGCTTAGACGGGGGGGCCGCCGGGGAGCTGTTTTTT	CASSLDGGAAGELFF	TRBV7-6	TRBD2	TRBJ2-2	.
TGTGCCAGCAGTTACCCCCAGGGAAGCTCCTACGAGCAGTACTTC	CASSYPQGSSYEQYF	TRBV6-2/TRBV6-3	.	TRBJ2-7	.
TGTGCCAGCAGTTTATACTCCCGGACAGGAAACGGCGAGCAGTACTTC	CASSLYSRTGNGEQYF	TRBV27	TRBD1	TRBJ2-7	.
TGTGCCAGCAGTGTCGGGGTGAGCACTGAAGCTTTCTTT	CASSVGVSTEAFF	TRBV2	.	TRBJ1-1	.
TGTGCCAGCAGTTCCGGTAGTGGTGTGTCCTATAATTCACCCCTCCACTTT	CASSSGSGVSYNSPLHF	TRBV27	.	TRBJ1-6	.
TGTGCCAGCAGCGCGGGGCCGGTTGATAGCGGGAGTAAGATTGAGCAGTTCTTC	CASSAGPVDSGSKIEQFF	TRBV5-6	TRBD2	TRBJ2-1	few
TGTGCCATCAGTGAGCCGACGGGGTATGGGACACCTAACATGAACACTGAAGCTTTCTTT	CAISEPTGYGTPNMNTEAFF	TRBV10-3	.	TRBJ1-1	.
TGTGCCAGCAGCTTGCGGCAGGGGAGCCACGAGCAGTACTTC	CASSLRQGSHEQYF	TRBV7-8	.	TRBJ2-7	.
TGTGCCAGCAGCCTAGGGACAGATGGAAACACCATATATTTT	CASSLGTDGNTIYF	TRBV7-6	TRBD1	TRBJ1-3	few
TGTGCCAGCAGGTATACCAGGGAAGAAAAACTGTTTTTT	CASRYTREEKLFF	TRBV2	.	TRBJ1-4	.
TGTGCCAGCAGCAATCCGGGACAGGGGGCAGGAGAAAATGGCTACACCTTC	CASSNPGQGAGENGYTF	TRBV7-8	TRBD1	TRBJ1-2	few
TGTGCCAGCAGCTTAGATCAGGGTGACACCATATATTTT	CASSLDQGDTIYF	TRBV7-9	.	TRBJ1-3	.
TGTGCCAGCAGTTACTCGAGAGCCAGGACAGGGGGAAGGAGTCAGCCCCAGCATTTT	CASSYSRARTGGRSQPQHF	TRBV6-2/TRBV6-3	TRBD1	TRBJ1-5	few
TGCGCCAGCAGCGAGGCGCCGGGAGGGTACACAGATACGCAGTATTTT	CASSEAPGGYTDTQYF	TRBV5-1	TRBD2	TRBJ2-3	.
TGTGCCAGCAGCGCCTATGGCAGGGAAGGGACCCAGTACTTC	CASSAYGREGTQYF	TRBV7-9	.	TRBJ2-5	.
TGTGCCAGCTCACCGTTAGCGGGAGGGTCCTACAATGAGCAGTTCTTC	CASSPLAGGSYNEQFF	TRBV18	TRBD2	TRBJ2-1	.
TGTGCCAGCAGTTATAGCCGAGTCACGACAGAGAAGGAAGAGACCCAGTACTTC	CASSYSRVTTEKEETQYF	TRBV28	.	TRBJ2-5	.
TGTGCCAGCAGCCCAAAAGTCCTTGGCGACAGGGCTCAAGGCTACACCTTC	CASSPKVLGDRAQGYTF	TRBV7-2	TRBD1	TRBJ1-2	.
TGTGCCAGCAGCCGGGGCGGGAATCCAGATACGCAGTATTTT	CASSRGGNPDTQYF	TRBV3-1/TRBV3-2	.	TRBJ2-3	.
TGCAGTGCCGGGACTCGGGATGAGCAGTTCTTC	CSAGTRDEQFF	TRBV20-1	.	TRBJ2-1	.
TGTGCCAGCAGCCAAGGGGTGAGGGACAGAGCTTGGTCCGGGGAGCTGTTTTTT	CASSQGVRDRAWSGELFF	TRBV4-2	TRBD1	TRBJ2-2	.
TGTGCCAGTAGCCCCGGACAGGGGTTCGGCTATGGCTACACCTTC	CASSPGQGFGYGYTF	TRBV19	TRBD1	TRBJ1-2	.
TGTGCCTGGATCGCGGGACCCTATAATTCACCCCTCCACTTT	CAWIAGPYNSPLHF	TRBV30	.	TRBJ1-6	.
TGTGCCAGCAGCAAAGATCGGACAGGGGGTTACAATGAGCAGTTCTTC	CASSKDRTGGYNEQFF	TRBV21-1	.	TRBJ2-1	.
TGTGCCAGCAGTTTCGGGGGAAACAATGAGCAGTTCTTC	CASSFGGNNEQFF	TRBV12-3/TRBV12-4	.	TRBJ2-1	.
TGTGCCACCAGTGATACCCTGACAGACAATCAGCCCCAGCATTTT	CATSDTLTDNQPQHF	TRBV24-1	.	TRBJ1-5	.
TGTGCCAGCAGTTTAGGGACAGCGAACTATGGCTACACCTTC	CASSLGTANYGYTF	TRBV9	TRBD1	TRBJ1-2	few
TGTGCCAGCAGTTTCGCTCCGGGACAGGGAAAGGAAAAACTGTTTTTT	CASSFAPGQGKEKLFF	TRBV28	TRBD1	TRBJ1-4	.
TGTGCCAGCACCCCCTCCGTCTCTGGGGCCAACGTCCTGACTTTC	CASTPSVSGANVLTF	TRBV5-6	.	TRBJ2-6	.
TGTGCCAGCAGCGCGACCGGGACTAGCGGCACCTACGAGCAGTACTTC	CASSATGTSGTYEQYF	TRBV9	TRBD2	TRBJ2-7	.
TGTGCCAGCAGCCCCGATCGGACGCAGTATTTT	CASSPDRTQYF	TRBV7-9	.	TRBJ2-3	.
TGTGCCAGCAGCGTAGAGAACAGGGGGGACGAAAAACTGTTTTTT	CASSVENRGDEKLFF	TRBV9	TRBD1	TRBJ1-4	.
TGTGCCTGGGGACCCGGAGGGAATTCACCCCTCCACTTT	CAWGPGGNSPLHF	TRBV30	.	TRBJ1-6	once
TGCGCCAGCAGCCGATCCGGGACAGGGGGCTTTAGTAATGAAAAACTGTTTTTT	CASSRSGTGGFSNEKLFF	TRBV4-3	TRBD1	TRBJ1-4	few
TGCGCCAGCAGCTACCACAGCAACTATGGCTACACCTTC	CASSYHSNYGYTF	TRBV5-1	.	TRBJ1-2	few
TGTGCCAGCAGTCCTCCGGGACAGTCCTCCTACGAGCAGTACTTC	CASSPPGQSSYEQYF	TRBV28	TRBD1	TRBJ2-7	.
TGTGCCAGCAGCTTAGTCGGGACAGCTAGCACAGATACGCAGTATTTT	CASSLVGTASTDTQYF	TRBV7-6	TRBD1	TRBJ2-3	.
TGTGCCAGCAGTTTAAAAAGAGCTAACTATGGCTACACCTTC	CASSLKRANYGYTF	TRBV27	.	TRBJ1-2	.
TGTGCCAGCAGCGAGGCAGGGGATTCTTACTATGGCTACACCTTC	CASSEAGDSYYGYTF	TRBV27	.	TRBJ1-2	.
TGTGCCAGCAGCACCCCGACAGGGTTTTGGACTGAAGCTTTCTTT	CASSTPTGFWTEAFF	TRBV7-2	TRBD1	TRBJ1-1	.
TGTGCCAGCTCACCACCGGGGGACAGGGCGGCAGATACGCAGTATTTT	CASSPPGDRAADTQYF	TRBV18	TRBD1	TRBJ2-3	.
TGCAGCGTTGTTTGGACTAGCGCGGACTCCTACGAGCAGTACTTC	CSVVWTSADSYEQYF	TRBV29-1	TRBD2	TRBJ2-7	.